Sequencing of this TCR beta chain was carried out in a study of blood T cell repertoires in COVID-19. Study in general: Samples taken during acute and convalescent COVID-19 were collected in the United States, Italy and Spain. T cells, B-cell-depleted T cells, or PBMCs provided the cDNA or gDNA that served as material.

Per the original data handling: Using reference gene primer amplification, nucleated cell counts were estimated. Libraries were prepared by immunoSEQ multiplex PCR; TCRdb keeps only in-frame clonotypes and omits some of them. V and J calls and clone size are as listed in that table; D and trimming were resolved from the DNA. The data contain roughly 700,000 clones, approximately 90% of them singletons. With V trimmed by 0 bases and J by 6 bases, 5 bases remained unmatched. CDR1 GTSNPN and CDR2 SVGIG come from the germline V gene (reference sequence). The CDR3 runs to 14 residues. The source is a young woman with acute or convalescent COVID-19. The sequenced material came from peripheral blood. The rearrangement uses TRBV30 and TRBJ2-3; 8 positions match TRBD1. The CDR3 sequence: CAWSVQGASDTQYF. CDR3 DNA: TGTGCCTGGAGTGTCCAGGGGGCATCTGATACGCAGTATTTT. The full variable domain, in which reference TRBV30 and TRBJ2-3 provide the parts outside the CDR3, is SQTIHQWPATLVQPVGSPLSLECTVEGTSNPNLYWYRQAAGRGLQLLFYSVGIGQISSEVPQNLSASRPQDRQFILSSKKLLLSDSGFYLCAWSVQGASDTQYFGPGTRLTVL.